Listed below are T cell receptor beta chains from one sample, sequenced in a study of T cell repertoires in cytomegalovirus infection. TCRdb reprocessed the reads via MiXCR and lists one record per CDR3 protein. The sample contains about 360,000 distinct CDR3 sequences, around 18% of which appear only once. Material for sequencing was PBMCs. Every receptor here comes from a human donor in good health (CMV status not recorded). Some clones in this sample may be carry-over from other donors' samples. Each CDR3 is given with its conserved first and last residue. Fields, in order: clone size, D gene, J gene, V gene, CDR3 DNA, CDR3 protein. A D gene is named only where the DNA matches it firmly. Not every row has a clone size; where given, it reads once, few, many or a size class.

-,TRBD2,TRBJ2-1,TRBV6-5,TGTGCCAGCAGTCGTCGACTAGCTACCCCAAATGAGCAGTTCTTC,CASSRRLATPNEQFF
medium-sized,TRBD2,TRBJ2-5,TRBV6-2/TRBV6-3,TGTGCCAGCAGTTACAACCCGGGAGGGTTTGAATCGGAGACCCAGTACTTC,CASSYNPGGFESETQYF
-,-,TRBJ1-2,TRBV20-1,TGCAGCGCAATAAGGGTTGGAGACTATGGCTACACCTTC,CSAIRVGDYGYTF
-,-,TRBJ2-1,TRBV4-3,TGCGCCAGCAGCCAAGATACTGGGCGGACCACCTACAATGAGCAGTTCTTC,CASSQDTGRTTYNEQFF
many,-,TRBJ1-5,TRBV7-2,TGTGCCAGCAGCCCAAGCGGCAGGGGTCAGCCCCAGCATTTT,CASSPSGRGQPQHF
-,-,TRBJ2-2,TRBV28,TGTGCCAGCAGCACAACAGGGTTGGGGGAGCTGTTTTTT,CASSTTGLGELFF
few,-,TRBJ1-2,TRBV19,TGTGCTACAAAGAGAGTGGAGGGCTACACCTTC,CATKRVEGYTF
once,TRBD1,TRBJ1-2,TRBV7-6,TGTGCCGGCAGCCTAGACAGGGACTATGGCTACACCTTC,CAGSLDRDYGYTF
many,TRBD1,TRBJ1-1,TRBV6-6,TGTGCCAGCAGTCAATGGACAGGGGGCATGAACACTGAAGCTTTCTTT,CASSQWTGGMNTEAFF
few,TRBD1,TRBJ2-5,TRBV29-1,TGCAGCGTCATGACAGGGGTGGAGACCCAGTACTTC,CSVMTGVETQYF
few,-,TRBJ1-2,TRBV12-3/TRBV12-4,TGTGCCAGCAGTTCATACATCAATGCGGGGTTCAAGGCTAACTATGGCTACACCTTC,CASSSYINAGFKANYGYTF
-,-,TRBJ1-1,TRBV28,TGTGCCAGCAGACCTCCGGACCGACCCCCTAGCGAAGCTTTCTTT,CASRPPDRPPSEAFF
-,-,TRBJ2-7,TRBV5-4,TGTGCCAGCAGCGCTAGCCCTAACGAGCAGTACTTC,CASSASPNEQYF
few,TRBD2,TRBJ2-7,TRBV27,TGTGCCAGCAGTCCGCGGGAGGCGCGCGAGCAGTACTTC,CASSPREAREQYF
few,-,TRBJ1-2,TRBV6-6,TGTGCCAGCAGTTACGGGGGTTTAGAACGGAATGGCTACACCTTC,CASSYGGLERNGYTF
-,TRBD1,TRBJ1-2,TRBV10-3,TGTGCCATCAGGGGACAGTTGGATGGCTACACCTTC,CAIRGQLDGYTF
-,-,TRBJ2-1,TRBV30,TGTGCCTGGAGCCTTCAGGATGAGCAGTTCTTC,CAWSLQDEQFF
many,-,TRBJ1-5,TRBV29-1,TGCAGCGTCTTGGGGAGCCCCAATCAGCCCCAGCATTTT,CSVLGSPNQPQHF
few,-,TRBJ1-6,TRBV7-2,TGTGCCAGCAGCTTTCAACGGGTGGACGTATCACCCCTCCACTTT,CASSFQRVDVSPLHF
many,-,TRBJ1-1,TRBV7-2,TGTGCCAGCAGCTTACTATTAATCCGCACTGAAGCTTTCTTT,CASSLLLIRTEAFF
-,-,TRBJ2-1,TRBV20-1,TGCAGTGCTTTCGGGGGACTGGAGCTTATCGACAACGGTGAGCAGTTCTTC,CSAFGGLELIDNGEQFF
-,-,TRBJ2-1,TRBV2,TGTGCCAACAAGGGGACCGGCTCCTACAATGAGCAGTTCTTC,CANKGTGSYNEQFF
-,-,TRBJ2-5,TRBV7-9,TGTGCCAGCAGCTTATCCTCGGGAGCGGTCGTAGAGACCCAGTACTTC,CASSLSSGAVVETQYF
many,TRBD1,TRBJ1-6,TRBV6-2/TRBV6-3,TGTGCCAGCGGCCCCGGACAGGTCCAACTTCCTCACCACTTT,CASGPGQVQLPHHF
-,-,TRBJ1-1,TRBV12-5,TGTGCTAGTGGTTTGGTTCCTGACGGACAGACGAACACTGAAGCTTTCTTT,CASGLVPDGQTNTEAFF
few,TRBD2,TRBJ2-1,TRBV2,TGTGCCAGCAGAACTCCTCCGGGACTAGCTTACAATGAGCAGTTCTTC,CASRTPPGLAYNEQFF
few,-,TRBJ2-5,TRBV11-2,TGTGCCAGCAGCTTAGATTGGGCTAGCCCGTACCAAGAGACCCAGTACTTC,CASSLDWASPYQETQYF
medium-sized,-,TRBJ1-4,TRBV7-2,TGTGCCAGCAGCCCACCGGGTTCGGGGAGTGAAAAACTGTTTTTT,CASSPPGSGSEKLFF
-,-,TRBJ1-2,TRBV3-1,TGTGCCAGCAGCATTAGCTTCAACTATGGCTACACCTTC,CASSISFNYGYTF
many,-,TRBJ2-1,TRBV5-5,TGTGCCAGCAGCACCCAGGCCGGTGAGCAGTTCTTC,CASSTQAGEQFF
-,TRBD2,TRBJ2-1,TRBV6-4,TGTGCCAGCAGTGACTCGGTGATAGCGGGAGGTGAGCAGTTCTTC,CASSDSVIAGGEQFF
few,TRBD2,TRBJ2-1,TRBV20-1,TGCAGTGCTAGAGCCCGGACTAGCCGAGCCTACAATGAGCAGTTCTTC,CSARARTSRAYNEQFF
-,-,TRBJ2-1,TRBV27,TGTGCCATCAGTTTATCGAAGAACTACAATGAGCAGTTCTTC,CAISLSKNYNEQFF